This TCR beta chain originates from a study of CD8 T cells in ankylosing spondylitis. Germline assignment: CDR1 MDHEN and CDR2 SYDVKM. J lost 5 bases, V lost 5 bases, and 13 bases had no gene match. The CDR3 sequence is 16 residues long. Making use of molecular barcodes, quantitative 5'-RACE generated TCR beta libraries. TCRdb redid the calling of the 5' RACE reads with MiXCR, one entry per CDR3 protein. The sample yields 150,000 to 200,000 distinct CDR3 sequences, roughly a third seen once. As regards this clonotype: Its matching antigen is unknown.

Findings and limits, study-wide: Reportedly, significant enrichment of disease-linked clones occurred in matched ankylosing spondylitis synovial fluid. Disease-linked clones, CD8+, were relatively rare in peripheral blood. In ankylosing spondylitis blood, a motif of about 8 highly homologous TCR beta variants appeared characteristic.

The sequenced sample consisted of synovial fluid, either unsorted or a sorted T cell fraction (not recorded which). The chain carries TRBV28 and TRBJ2-3, with 7 bases lining up with TRBD1. The receptor's source is a male donor with ankylosing spondylitis. In nucleotides, the CDR3 is TGTGCCAGCAGTCCCTATACCCTCAGGACAGGAGATACGCAGTATTTT. Protein: CASSPYTLRTGDTQYF. The whole variable domain, remainder taken from reference TRBV28 and TRBJ2-3, is DVKVTQSSRYLVKRTGEKVFLECVQDMDHENMFWYRQDPGLGLRLIYFSYDVKMKEKGDIPEGYSVSREKKERFSLILESASTNQTSMYLCASSPYTLRTGDTQYFGPGTRLTVL.